Shown below are 7 T cell receptor beta chains from a single sample sequenced in a study of cytomegalovirus exposure and HLA in healthy donors. The PCR made use of 60 Vbeta and 13 Jbeta primers. Profiling relied on immunoSEQ multiplex PCR, and the TCRdb table lists in-frame clones only, not all of them. In the table there are roughly 97,000 clones, about 81% of which are singletons. Sequencing used PBMCs. The receptors stem from a man in his forties in good health and CMV-seropositive.

This chain uses TRBV6-5 with TRBJ1-1; D unresolved. Germline CDR1 reads MNHEY; CDR2 reads SVGAGI. Trimming took off 0 bases at V and 0 bases at J, with 11 bases between the two ends. The CDR3 runs to 16 residues. The CDR3 DNA follows: TGTGCCAGCAGTTACTCGTCGACCGACATGAACACTGAAGCTTTCTTT. Translation gives CASSYSSTDMNTEAFF.

V usage is TRBV6-1 and J usage is TRBJ2-5; 8 nucleotides align to TRBD2. V trimming: 8 bases; J trimming: 1 base; junction bases outside the gene matches: 9. CDR1 is MNHNS, CDR2 SASEGT, per germline. The CDR3 contains 15 residues. CDR3 protein: CASGGGGGTQETQYF. CDR3 in DNA: TGTGCCAGCGGGGGGGGCGGGGGGACCCAAGAGACCCAGTACTTC.

V and J are TRBV5-4 and TRBJ2-7; the D gene is possibly TRBD1 (5 bases). The V gene lost 4 bases and the J gene lost 8 bases, with 13 bases spanning the gap. The CDR3 loop spans 12 amino acids. Germline CDR1 is SGHNT and CDR2 is YYREEE (reference sequence). The CDR3 DNA reads as TGTGCCAGCAGCGGAGACAGCAGACAGCAGTACTTC. Translating it yields CASSGDSRQQYF.

The chain employs TRBV6-5 and TRBJ2-2; D is ambiguous. Trimming removed 1 base at V and 5 bases at J, with 14 bases between. Looked up from germline, CDR1 is MNHEY and CDR2 is SVGAGI. CDR3 length: 16 amino acids. The CDR3 nucleotides are TGTGCCAGCAGTTACTTTTTAACCGGAGAGACCGGGGAGCTGTTTTTT. It specifies CASSYFLTGETGELFF.

The table lists this clone with a count of one. The gene calls are TRBV6-6 and TRBJ2-3; a weak D match, TRBD2 (5 bases). The ends were cut back, 5 bases at V and 4 bases at J, with 16 bases in the middle. This CDR3 is built from 15 residues. Germline CDR1 and CDR2: MNHNY and SVGAGI (reference sequence). The CDR3 nucleotides are TGTGCCAGCAGTCCCCCCCGGTTAGCGTCAGATACGCAGTATTTT. Translated: CASSPPRLASDTQYF.

The chain recombines TRBV6-5 with TRBJ2-1; 9 bases map to TRBD1. With 0 bases clipped from V and 8 bases from J, the junction kept 5 bases outside the gene matches. In germline, CDR1 is MNHEY, CDR2 SVGAGI. The CDR3 totals 15 residues. This chain's CDR3 is CASSYSGQGKDEQFF. CDR3 DNA: TGTGCCAGCAGTTACTCGGGACAGGGTAAAGATGAGCAGTTCTTC.

The chain combines TRBV6-1 with TRBJ1-5; D perhaps matches TRBD1 (5 bases). V lost 1 base and J 6 bases, leaving 10 bases between the germline ends. Germline assignment: CDR1 MNHNS and CDR2 SASEGT. The CDR3 consists of 14 residues. Written as DNA, the CDR3 is TGTGCCAGCAGTGAAGAGGCAGGGCGTCAGCCCCAGCATTTT. Protein product: CASSEEAGRQPQHF.